These 9 T cell receptor beta chains were sequenced from one sample in a study of cytomegalovirus exposure and HLA in healthy donors. 13 Jbeta primers and 60 Vbeta primers were used for the PCR. The protocol was immunoSEQ multiplex PCR, while the TCRdb copy is restricted to in-frame clones and leaves out a portion. The table lists roughly 110,000 clones, roughly 75% of them singletons, with roughly 2.5% in the top ten. The sequencing sample was made of PBMCs. These receptor sequences come from a man aged 40-49 years in good health and CMV-seronegative.

The chain uses TRBV13 and TRBJ1-2; the D gene is possibly TRBD1 (5 bases). The germline V gene has CDR1 PRHDT and CDR2 FYEKMQ (reference sequence). V gave up 5 bases and J gave up 8 bases, with 12 bases separating them. This CDR3 spans 12 amino acids. The CDR3, as DNA: TGTGCCAGCAGCGCGGGACTTGCCGGCTACACCTTC. Residues: CASSAGLAGYTF. The complete variable domain, with remaining parts taken from reference TRBV13 and TRBJ1-2, reads AAGVIQSPRHLIKEKRETATLKCYPIPRHDTVYWYQQGPGQDPQFLISFYEKMQSDKGSIPDRFSAQQFSDYHSELNMSSLELGDSALYFCASSAGLAGYTFGSGTRLTVV.

As regards this clone: The sample has other DNA sequences that encode this CDR3 too. This chain links TRBV5-6 with TRBJ2-1; 7 bases are shared with TRBD2. This CDR3 is built from 13 residues. V was clipped by 4 bases and J by 6 bases; unmatched bases: 4. Germline-derived CDR1 and CDR2 are SGHDT and YYEEEE. The CDR3 here is CASSPTGGNEQFF. CDR3 sequence (DNA): TGTGCCAGCAGCCCGACGGGAGGCAATGAGCAGTTCTTC.

The V call is TRBV5-6, the J call TRBJ1-1, with a tentative D call TRBD1 (6 bases). The ends were cut back, 4 bases at V and 6 bases at J, with 19 bases in the middle. There are 15 residues in the CDR3. Looked up from germline, CDR1 is SGHDT and CDR2 is YYEEEE. The CDR3 bases are TGTGCCAGCAGCGACTCAGGGAGGGGGGTGTCTGAAGCTTTCTTT. Its protein is CASSDSGRGVSEAFF.

The chain joins TRBV19 to TRBJ2-2; a possible D gene is TRBD2 (6 bases). The CDR3 runs to 13 residues. V lost 8 bases to trimming and J lost 1 base, with 8 bases between them. Germline-derived CDR1 and CDR2 are LNHDA and SQIVND (reference sequence). The CDR3 protein is CASGAGNTGELFF. The CDR3 coding sequence is TGTGCCAGTGGAGCGGGGAACACCGGGGAGCTGTTTTTT.

The chain recombines TRBV10-2 with TRBJ2-7, with D perhaps matching TRBD2 (6 bases). The CDR3 is made up of 15 amino acids. V was shortened by 5 bases and J by 1 base, with 15 bases between the two germline ends. CDR1 is WSHSY and CDR2 is SAAADI in the germline V gene. CDR3 sequence: CASSPLAGLSYEQYF. The CDR3 DNA reads as TGCGCCAGCAGTCCCCTTGCGGGACTGTCCTACGAGCAGTACTTC.

The rearrangement uses TRBV27 and TRBJ1-1, with D tentatively TRBD1 (6 bases). The germline V gene encodes CDR1 MNHEY and CDR2 SMNVEV (reference sequence). The V gene lost 3 bases and the J gene lost 8 bases, with 10 bases spanning the gap. CDR3 length: 12 amino acids. CDR3 amino acids: CASSFRTGEAFF. The CDR3 DNA is TGTGCCAGCAGTTTTCGAACAGGGGAAGCTTTCTTT.

This clone was counted between two and nine times. CDR3 region: CASSQGNPTGTSGGYFTDTQYF. For the CDR3, the DNA is TGTGCCAGCAGCCAAGGCAATCCCACCGGGACTAGCGGGGGGTATTTCACAGATACGCAGTATTTT. The chain links TRBV4-2 to TRBJ2-3; 15 positions match TRBD2. Germline V gives CDR1 LGHNA, CDR2 YNFKEQ. The CDR3 sequence is 22 residues long. V lost 1 base to trimming and J lost 2 bases; unmatched junction nucleotides: 16.

The rearrangement links TRBV7-8 to TRBJ2-7, with 10 bases aligning to TRBD2. This CDR3 contains 14 residues. In germline, CDR1 is SGHVS, CDR2 FQNEAQ. Germline trimming cut 5 bases from V and 6 bases from J; bases unmatched to any gene: 7. The CDR3 loop is CASSPMTSGFEQYF. The CDR3 DNA is TGTGCCAGCAGCCCGATGACTAGCGGGTTCGAGCAGTACTTC.

The chain has TRBV4-1 and TRBJ2-5; 16 bases are a match to TRBD2. The CDR3 is 19 amino acids. Trimming took 0 bases from V and 6 from J; bases not matched to a gene: 10. CDR1 MGHRA and CDR2 YSYEKL come from the germline V gene. The CDR3 sequence is CASSQDPGTSGGARKTQYF. The DNA for the CDR3 is TGCGCCAGCAGCCAAGACCCCGGGACTAGCGGGGGGGCCAGGAAGACCCAGTACTTC.